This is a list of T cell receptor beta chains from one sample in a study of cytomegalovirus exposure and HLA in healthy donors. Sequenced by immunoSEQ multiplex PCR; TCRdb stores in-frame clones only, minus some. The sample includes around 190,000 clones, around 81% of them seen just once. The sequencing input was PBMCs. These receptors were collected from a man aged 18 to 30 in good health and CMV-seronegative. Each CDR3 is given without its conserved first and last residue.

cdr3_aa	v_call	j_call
ASSPRDREIYEQY	TRBV18	TRBJ2-7
ASSSILMRTEAF	TRBV5-6	TRBJ1-1
ASSMLGGEGLDEQF	TRBV21-1	TRBJ2-1
ASSLDLYSEQF	TRBV5-4	TRBJ2-1
ASSFSRSETGALRNTGELF	TRBV28	TRBJ2-2
SEGQGTDTQY	TRBV29-1	TRBJ2-3
SARAQETQY	TRBV20-1	TRBJ2-5
ASSWGTSRNNEQF	TRBV7-7	TRBJ2-1
ASGGRDSRYNEQF	TRBV14	TRBJ2-1
ASSLGANQPQH	TRBV27	TRBJ1-5
ASSFIGEDTEAF	TRBV5-1	TRBJ1-1
ASSLLPDSGNTIY	TRBV7-9	TRBJ1-3
AISGTGLGTSGSPTSYEQY	TRBV10-3	TRBJ2-7
ASSVGGKPSTDTQY	TRBV9	TRBJ2-3
ASSQDPTGLLGPQH	TRBV4-2	TRBJ1-5
ASSIRVGPQETQY	TRBV19	TRBJ2-5
ASSPSPGNSGNTIY	TRBV18	TRBJ1-3
SSSPSGTGGGGYT	TRBV7-9	TRBJ1-2
ASSPQGSSYNEQF	TRBV6-6	TRBJ2-1
ASSQGREDIQY	TRBV4-1	TRBJ2-4
ASSSRDSYEQY	TRBV7-9	TRBJ2-7
ASSQELAIAKNIQY	TRBV4-3	TRBJ2-4
ASSLATSGSTGELF	TRBV5-1	TRBJ2-2
ASSSPPGTVFSGANVLT	TRBV5-6	TRBJ2-6
ASSQDNDRVNEQF	TRBV4-1	TRBJ2-1
ASSVITVNTEAF	TRBV9	TRBJ1-1